This is a list of T cell receptor beta chains from one sample in a study of cytomegalovirus exposure and HLA in healthy donors. TCRdb keeps only in-frame clones here, not all; method: immunoSEQ multiplex PCR. Seen here are some 130,000 clones, about 88% observed once, and the top ten hold 1.2% to 1.5%. The sequenced sample was PBMCs. The receptors stem from a man aged 25 to 40 in good health and CMV-seronegative. CDR3s include the opening cysteine and the closing phenylalanine or tryptophan. A D gene is named only where the DNA matches it firmly.

v_call	d_call	j_call	cdr3_aa
TRBV27	TRBD1	TRBJ2-3	CASSLDRDTDTQYF
TRBV12-5	-	TRBJ1-5	CASGPGGNQPQHF
TRBV2	-	TRBJ2-1	CASSEAQGGGEQFF
TRBV7-8	TRBD1	TRBJ2-2	CASSQGQGAGELFF
TRBV5-1	-	TRBJ2-7	CASSGLLTGTYEQYF
TRBV19	TRBD2	TRBJ2-2	CASYDSGRGVTGELFF
TRBV28	-	TRBJ1-1	CASSLSGVTEAFF
TRBV4-3	-	TRBJ2-7	CASSLGDNRYEQYF
TRBV19	TRBD2	TRBJ2-7	CASSTDPGTSGASEQYF
TRBV10-1	-	TRBJ2-7	CASSESPGSSYEQYF
TRBV5-4	-	TRBJ2-7	CASSSPGAPEQYF
TRBV5-4	-	TRBJ2-5	CASSPGGVETQYF
TRBV5-1	-	TRBJ1-2	CASRTGPQNGYTF
TRBV19	-	TRBJ1-2	CATKLFRDSHGYTF
TRBV5-6	TRBD2	TRBJ2-3	CASSWGTLAGRTDTQYF
TRBV6-4	-	TRBJ1-1	CASSETANTEAFF
TRBV27	TRBD2	TRBJ2-7	CASSPRAGGYEQYF
TRBV5-8	TRBD2	TRBJ2-7	CASNLAGSSYEQYF
TRBV4-1	TRBD1	TRBJ2-6	CASSQTGQGPSGANVLTF
TRBV7-9	-	TRBJ2-5	CASSLGLQGGETQYF
TRBV9	TRBD1	TRBJ2-1	CASSTSGQVNNEQFF
TRBV6-1	TRBD1	TRBJ1-1	CASSEALRELPSRDRGAEAFF
TRBV9	-	TRBJ1-2	CASSVVNEAASYGYTF
TRBV4-1	-	TRBJ2-2	CASSQGVAAIGYGELFF
TRBV5-1	-	TRBJ2-1	CASSLSQNNEQFF
TRBV27	-	TRBJ1-1	CASSFGLGGRNTEAFF
TRBV30	TRBD1	TRBJ1-1	CAWSVKIGQGRNLNTEAFF
TRBV30	-	TRBJ1-5	CAWSGTDQPQHF
TRBV4-1	-	TRBJ2-7	CASSRGVPYEQYF
TRBV6-6	-	TRBJ2-7	CASRHDSQSYEQYF
TRBV29-1	-	TRBJ2-7	CSYLTDSYEQYF